Included here is one TCR beta chain sequence, with context. The source of the sample is a study of blood T cell repertoires in COVID-19. Across the whole study: Samples came from the United States, Italy and Spain, spanning acute and convalescent COVID-19.

Assay used: immunoSEQ multiplex PCR; TCRdb lists only in-frame clones, some missing. The sample records roughly 250,000 clones, about 86% being singletons. The CDR3 sequence is 19 residues long. J was trimmed by 8 bases and V by 2 bases; bases with no gene match: 16. Germline lookup yields CDR1 SGHRS and CDR2 YFSETQ. The receptor comes from a woman in her sixties with active or convalescent COVID-19. Sequenced material: peripheral blood. The rearrangement uses TRBV5-1 and TRBJ2-2, with TRBD2 matching 12 bases. DNA of the CDR3: TGCGCCAGCAGCTTTAAATCAGTGGCGACTAGCGGGAGTAGAGGGGAGCTGTTTTTT. Translation: CASSFKSVATSGSRGELFF. Full variable domain (remainder filled in from reference TRBV5-1 and TRBJ2-2): KAGVTQTPRYLIKTRGQQVTLSCSPISGHRSVSWYQQTPGQGLQFLFEYFSETQRNKGNFPGRFSGRQFSNSRSEMNVSTLELGDSALYLCASSFKSVATSGSRGELFFGEGSRLTVL.